These 21 T cell receptor beta chains share one sample of origin, sequenced in a study of blood T cell repertoires in COVID-19. Assay: immunoSEQ multiplex PCR; the TCRdb copy retains only in-frame clones and omits some. The table shows about 110,000 clones, with 80% to 90% occurring only once. The specimen sequenced was peripheral blood. The receptors stem from an elderly woman with acute or convalescent COVID-19.

The chain uses TRBV19 and TRBJ2-2; possibly TRBD1 for D (6 bases). V was pared by 2 bases and J by 0 bases, with 10 bases between. The CDR3 contains 16 residues. The germline gives CDR1 LNHDA, CDR2 SQIVND (reference sequence). The CDR3 is CASSISDRTNTGELFF. The CDR3 nucleotides read TGTGCCAGTAGTATAAGCGACAGGACGAACACCGGGGAGCTGTTTTTT. The whole variable domain, remainder taken from reference TRBV19 and TRBJ2-2, is DGGITQSPKYLFRKEGQNVTLSCEQNLNHDAMYWYRQDPGQGLRLIYYSQIVNDFQKGDIAEGYSVSREKKESFPLTVTSAQKNPTAFYLCASSISDRTNTGELFFGEGSRLTVL.

This chain links TRBV10-3 with TRBJ2-2; TRBD1 might be the D (6 bases). The V gene lost 0 bases and the J gene lost 0 bases, with 11 bases spanning the gap. The CDR3 covers 17 residues. Germline-derived CDR1 and CDR2 are ENHRY and SYGVKD. The CDR3 DNA reads as TGTGCCATCAGTGAGTCGGACAGACTAACGAACACCGGGGAGCTGTTTTTT. This gives the protein CAISESDRLTNTGELFF.

V usage is TRBV18 and J usage is TRBJ2-7; 7 positions match TRBD2. The germline V gene has CDR1 KGHSH and CDR2 LQKENI. This CDR3 is built from 14 residues. V trimming: 6 bases; J trimming: 1 base; junction bases outside the gene matches: 6. Here the CDR3 reads CASSSSGDSYEQYF. The CDR3 coding sequence is TGTGCCAGCTCCTCGAGCGGGGATTCCTACGAGCAGTACTTC.

The rearrangement links TRBV12-3 or TRBV12-4 to TRBJ2-5; D gene unclear. Trimming removed 4 bases from V and 5 bases from J, with 11 bases in between. The CDR3 totals 13 residues. The CDR3 coding sequence is TGTGCCAGCAGTTCTAGGAACGGGGAGACCCAGTACTTC. Protein: CASSSRNGETQYF.

J is TRBJ2-3 and V is TRBV6-2 or TRBV6-3; D not certain. CDR3 length: 14 amino acids. V dropped 1 base and J dropped 1 base, with 6 bases sitting between them. Germline V lookup: CDR1 MNHEY, CDR2 SVGEGT. The CDR3 here is CASSYWSGTDTQYF. In DNA form, the CDR3 reads TGTGCCAGCAGTTACTGGTCAGGCACAGATACGCAGTATTTT.

The V and J genes are TRBV19 and TRBJ1-1, with TRBD1 matching 7 bases. From germline, CDR1 is LNHDA and CDR2 SQIVND (reference sequence). The CDR3 extends over 12 amino acids. V shed 5 bases and J 7 bases; nucleotides not matched to a gene: 4. CDR3 bases: TGTGCCAGTAGTCACAGGGGTTTTGAAGCTTTCTTT. Translating it yields CASSHRGFEAFF.

This chain joins TRBV7-9 and TRBJ2-5, with D tentatively TRBD1 or TRBD2 (5 bases each). V lost 5 bases and J lost 8, with 15 bases in between. The CDR3 is 13 amino acids. From germline, CDR1 is SEHNR and CDR2 FQNEAQ (reference sequence). CDR3 region: CASSRGVGGTQYF. The CDR3 DNA reads as TGTGCCAGCAGCAGGGGAGTCGGCGGAACCCAGTACTTC. Full variable domain (outside the CDR3, taken from reference TRBV7-9 and TRBJ2-5): DTGVSQNPRHKITKRGQNVTFRCDPISEHNRLYWYRQTLGQGPEFLTYFQNEAQLEKSRLLSDRFSAERPKGSFSTLEIQRTEQGDSAMYLCASSRGVGGTQYFGPGTRLLVL.

The chain's CDR3 is CASSTRDIAPHNEQFF. The CDR3 DNA reads TGTGCCAGTAGTACAAGGGACATTGCCCCGCACAATGAGCAGTTCTTC. This chain links TRBV19 with TRBJ2-1; tentative D call: TRBD1 (6 bases). V lost 4 bases to trimming and J lost 5 bases, with 18 bases between them. This CDR3 comprises 16 residues. Germline V gives CDR1 LNHDA, CDR2 SQIVND (reference sequence).

The chain carries TRBV5-1 and TRBJ1-2, with TRBD1 matching over 9 bases. The CDR3 covers 16 residues. V was pared by 4 bases and J by 4 bases, with 11 bases of the junction left unmatched. From germline, CDR1 is SGHRS and CDR2 YFSETQ. The CDR3 here is CASSPTLQGAGYGYTF. CDR3 DNA sequence: TGCGCCAGCAGCCCTACATTACAGGGGGCTGGCTATGGCTACACCTTC.

V usage is TRBV3-1 (or the pseudogene TRBV3-2) and J usage is TRBJ1-5, with no clear D. The V end lost 3 bases, the J end lost 0 bases, and 9 bases lay between the germline ends. CDR3 length: 15 residues. From germline, CDR1 is LGHDT and CDR2 YNNKEL (reference sequence). The CDR3 DNA reads as TGTGCCAGCAGCCACCTGACACATAGCAATCAGCCCCAGCATTTT. It encodes CASSHLTHSNQPQHF.

The gene calls are TRBV18 and TRBJ2-7; 14 bases are shared with TRBD2. This CDR3 contains 19 residues. Germline trimming cut 8 bases from V and 2 bases from J; bases unmatched to any gene: 17. Germline CDR1 KGHSH, CDR2 LQKENI. The CDR3 DNA reads TGTGCCAGCGGGAGACCAAAGTCGGGACTAGCGGGGGCCGCCTACGAGCAGTACTTC. It translates to CASGRPKSGLAGAAYEQYF. The full variable domain, its missing parts supplied by reference TRBV18 and TRBJ2-7, is NAGVMQNPRHLVRRRGQEARLRCSPMKGHSHVYWYRQLPEEGLKFMVYLQKENIIDESGMPKERFSAEFPKEGPSILRIQQVVRGDSAAYFCASGRPKSGLAGAAYEQYFGPGTRLTVT.

V is TRBV2 and J is TRBJ1-5; no firm D call. V lost 4 bases, J lost 3 bases, and 7 bases lay in between. Germline loops: CDR1 SNHLY, CDR2 FYNNEI. The CDR3 has 13 amino acids. DNA of the CDR3: TGTGCCAGCAGTGCGGAGTTCAATCAGCCCCAGCATTTT. Translation: CASSAEFNQPQHF.

J is TRBJ2-1 and V is TRBV4-1; 10 bases agree with TRBD2. From germline, CDR1 is MGHRA and CDR2 YSYEKL. With 6 bases clipped from V and 5 bases from J, the junction kept 10 bases outside the gene matches. CDR3 length: 16 amino acids. In DNA form, the CDR3 reads TGCGCCAGCAGACCTCACAGCGGGGGGGCCAACAATGAGCAGTTCTTC. It specifies CASRPHSGGANNEQFF.

The chain is built from TRBV7-6 and TRBJ1-2, with no clear D. Trimming shortened V by 5 bases and J by 1 base, and 8 bases separated the two germline ends. CDR1 and CDR2 (germline): SGHVS, FNYEAQ. The CDR3 is 13 amino acids. The CDR3 loop is CASSLTVNYGYTF. The CDR3 bases are TGTGCCAGCAGCCTCACAGTTAACTATGGCTACACCTTC.

The chain has TRBV27 and TRBJ1-5; possible D gene TRBD1, 6 bases. This CDR3 is built from 13 residues. The V end was cut by 2 bases, the J end by 7 bases, with 9 bases between. In germline, CDR1 is MNHEY, CDR2 SMNVEV (reference sequence). CDR3 residues: CASSLGTNQPQHF. In DNA, the CDR3 is TGTGCCAGCAGTTTAGGGACAAACCAGCCCCAGCATTTT.

V and J are TRBV5-1 and TRBJ2-5, with TRBD2 identical over 12 bases. CDR1 and CDR2 from the germline V gene are SGHRS and YFSETQ. The ends lost 4 bases at V and 2 bases at J; junction bases unmatched: 6. The CDR3 length is 16 residues. The CDR3, as DNA: TGCGCCAGCAGCCGCGGACTAGCGGGGTATCAAGAGACCCAGTACTTC. This sequence encodes CASSRGLAGYQETQYF.

The rearrangement joins TRBV4-2 to TRBJ2-7; 7 nucleotides match TRBD2. CDR1 is LGHNA, CDR2 YNFKEQ, per germline. With V trimmed by 0 bases and J by 4 bases, 6 bases remained unmatched. This CDR3 is 15 amino acids long. The DNA for the CDR3 is TGTGCCAGCAGCCAAGATCAAGGACTAGTTTACGAGCAGTACTTC. Translated, it gives CASSQDQGLVYEQYF.

V gene TRBV29-1 combines with J gene TRBJ2-5; 9 nucleotides line up with TRBD1. This CDR3 is built from 15 residues. Germline-derived CDR1 and CDR2 are SQVTM and ANQGSEA. V lost 6 bases to trimming and J lost 3 bases; unmatched junction nucleotides: 11. CDR3 DNA: TGCAGCGTGGCCCTTGGGGGACAGGGAAAAGAGACCCAGTACTTC. Residues: CSVALGGQGKETQYF.

The rearrangement uses TRBV24-1 and TRBJ2-3; 9 bases agree with TRBD1. Germline trimming cut 4 bases from V and 1 base from J; bases unmatched to any gene: 8. The CDR3 has 17 residues. Germline CDR1 and CDR2: KGHDR and SFDVKD. CDR3 in amino acids: CATSDTTGGLGTDTQYF. CDR3 bases: TGTGCCACCAGTGACACGACAGGGGGTCTTGGCACAGATACGCAGTATTTT.

This chain uses TRBV5-6 with TRBJ1-2; 8 nucleotides agree with TRBD1. This CDR3 contains 15 residues. Trimming took 4 bases from V and 6 from J; bases not matched to a gene: 11. From germline, CDR1 is SGHDT and CDR2 YYEEEE. CDR3 in DNA: TGTGCCAGCAGCCGTATAGGACAGGGTCTAGATGGCTACACCTTC. It translates to CASSRIGQGLDGYTF.

V usage is TRBV2 and J usage is TRBJ1-6, with D possibly matching TRBD1 (5 bases). The V end was cut by 5 bases, the J end by 9 bases, with 14 bases between. Germline assignment: CDR1 SNHLY and CDR2 FYNNEI. The CDR3 is 14 residues long. The CDR3 region has the DNA TGTGCCAGCAGTTCAGGGCCCGGGGGTTCACCCCTCCACTTT. Translated, it gives CASSSGPGGSPLHF.